This paragraph covers one T cell receptor beta chain sequence. Its antigen is not identified. The treatment was: roughly 10-day PBMC culture with coronavirus spike peptide pools or control peptides (ViraFEST assay). The sample comes from a study of vaccination and CD4 T cells after COVID-19. Study overall: Nasal swab PCR identified SARS-CoV-2 in the convalescent patients, of whom roughly 9 were mild and one severe. Collection of post-COVID samples occurred a median around 94 days after diagnosis, spanning a range of 35 to 161. General study findings and limits: Convalescent patients' vaccine-specific clones were spike mono-reactive in 304 of 307 cases. The authors studied relatively few convalescent patients and analyzed no early post-infection timepoints.

Germline lookup yields CDR1 SEHNR and CDR2 FQNEAQ (reference sequence). V was cut by 1 base and J by 2 bases, with 19 bases left in between. CDR3 size: 18 residues. The Oncomine TCR Beta short-read assay was what sequenced the DNA obtained from cultured CD4+ T cells. Via MiXCR, TCRdb re-called the PCR reads, giving one row per CDR3 protein. The table lists 20,000 to 25,000 distinct CDR3 sequences, roughly half of them singletons, with 9% in the top ten. Source material: CD4+ T cells from blood, cultured in vitro. This rearrangement joins TRBV7-9 to TRBJ2-3; possibly TRBD1 or TRBD2 for D (6 bases each). The clonotype comes from a human donor who had recovered from COVID-19. CDR3 in amino acids: CASSLGSVGRGLTDTQYF. CDR3 coding DNA: TGTGCCAGCAGCTTAGGTAGTGTGGGTCGGGGGCTCACAGATACGCAGTATTTT. The whole variable domain, remainder taken from reference TRBV7-9 and TRBJ2-3, is DTGVSQNPRHKITKRGQNVTFRCDPISEHNRLYWYRQTLGQGPEFLTYFQNEAQLEKSRLLSDRFSAERPKGSFSTLEIQRTEQGDSAMYLCASSLGSVGRGLTDTQYFGPGTRLTVL.